The 3 T cell receptor beta chains listed next were all sequenced from one sample in a study of beta chain features in type 1 diabetes. As every portion of the isolated RNA was reverse transcribed, the sequencing read expressed TCRB transcripts. The method was immunoSEQ multiplex PCR; TCRdb's version includes in-frame clones alone and lacks a portion of them. The sample shows 350,000 or so clones, about 18% of them seen only once. The sample consisted of naive CD4+ T cells from blood. Receptors were obtained from a woman under 30 in good health.

This clone was seen a handful of times. J is TRBJ2-7 and V is TRBV5-1, with 8 bases aligning to TRBD2. The CDR3 runs to 16 residues. Trimming cost V 3 bases and J 2 bases; bases outside gene matches: 10. The V gene's germline CDR1 is SGHRS and CDR2 YFSETQ. The CDR3 sequence: CASSSGGTSGAYEQYF. The CDR3 DNA follows: TGCGCCAGCAGCTCGGGGGGGACATCGGGGGCCTACGAGCAGTACTTC.

This chain uses TRBV15 with TRBJ2-1; TRBD2 is a possible D gene (7 bases). Trimming left V 0 bases short and J 1 base short, with 13 bases between. Germline-derived CDR1 and CDR2 are LNHNV and YYDKDF (reference sequence). The CDR3 has 17 residues. The chain's CDR3 is CATSREGGDASYNEQFF. The DNA of the CDR3 is TGTGCCACCAGCAGAGAAGGGGGGGACGCTTCCTACAATGAGCAGTTCTTC.

This clone has only a few counts. The rearrangement joins TRBV19 to TRBJ1-2; no clear D. Trimming took 3 bases from V and 5 from J, leaving 7 bases between them. The CDR3 sequence is 12 residues long. Germline V gene sequence: CDR1 LNHDA, CDR2 SQIVND (reference sequence). The CDR3, as DNA: TGTGCCAGTAGTATGGGAGGATATGGCTACACCTTC. This sequence encodes CASSMGGYGYTF.